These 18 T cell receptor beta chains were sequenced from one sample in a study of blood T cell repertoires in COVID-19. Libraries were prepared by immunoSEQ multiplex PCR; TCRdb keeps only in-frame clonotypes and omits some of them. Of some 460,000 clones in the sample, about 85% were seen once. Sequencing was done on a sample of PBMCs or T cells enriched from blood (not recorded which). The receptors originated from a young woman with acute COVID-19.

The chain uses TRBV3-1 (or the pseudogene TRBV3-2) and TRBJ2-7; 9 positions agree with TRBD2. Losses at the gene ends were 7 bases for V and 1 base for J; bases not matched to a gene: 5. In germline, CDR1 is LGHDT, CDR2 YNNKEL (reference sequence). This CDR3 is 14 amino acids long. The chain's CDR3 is CASTLAGVSYEQYF. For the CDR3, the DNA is TGTGCCAGCACCTTAGCGGGAGTGTCCTACGAGCAGTACTTC.

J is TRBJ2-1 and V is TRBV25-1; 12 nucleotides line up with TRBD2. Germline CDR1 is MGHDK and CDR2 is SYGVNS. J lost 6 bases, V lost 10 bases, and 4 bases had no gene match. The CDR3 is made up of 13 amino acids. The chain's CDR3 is CAIRLAGANEQFF. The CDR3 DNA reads TGTGCCATCCGACTAGCGGGGGCCAATGAGCAGTTCTTC.

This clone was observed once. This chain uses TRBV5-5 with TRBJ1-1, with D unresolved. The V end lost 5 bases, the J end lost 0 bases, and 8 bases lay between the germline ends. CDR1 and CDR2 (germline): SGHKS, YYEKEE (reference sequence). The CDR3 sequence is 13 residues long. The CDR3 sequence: CASRLDLNTEAFF. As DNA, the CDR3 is TGTGCCAGCAGATTAGACTTGAACACTGAAGCTTTCTTT.

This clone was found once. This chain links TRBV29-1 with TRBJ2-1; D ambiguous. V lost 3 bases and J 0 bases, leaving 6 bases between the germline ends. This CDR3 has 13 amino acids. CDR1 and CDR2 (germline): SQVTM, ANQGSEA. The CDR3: CSVELSSYNEQFF. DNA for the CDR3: TGCAGCGTTGAGCTGAGCTCCTACAATGAGCAGTTCTTC.

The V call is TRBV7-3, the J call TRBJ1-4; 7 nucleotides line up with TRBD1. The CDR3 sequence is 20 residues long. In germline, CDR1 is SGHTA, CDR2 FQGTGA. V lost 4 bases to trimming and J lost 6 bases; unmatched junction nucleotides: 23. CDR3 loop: CASSSIRPDREGKVYEKLFF. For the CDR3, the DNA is TGTGCCAGCAGCTCCATACGGCCCGACAGGGAAGGAAAGGTGTATGAAAAACTGTTTTTT.

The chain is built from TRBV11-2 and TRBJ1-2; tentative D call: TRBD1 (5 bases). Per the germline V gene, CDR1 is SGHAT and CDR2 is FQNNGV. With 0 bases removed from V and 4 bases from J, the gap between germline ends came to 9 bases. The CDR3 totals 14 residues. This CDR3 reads CASSLDWGGYGYTF. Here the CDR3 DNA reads TGTGCCAGCAGCTTAGATTGGGGGGGCTATGGCTACACCTTC.

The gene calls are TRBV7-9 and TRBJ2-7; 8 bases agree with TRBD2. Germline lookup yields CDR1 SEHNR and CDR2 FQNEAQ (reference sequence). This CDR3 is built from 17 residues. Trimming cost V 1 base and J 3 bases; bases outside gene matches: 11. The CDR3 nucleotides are TGTGCCAGCAGCTTAGTCGTAGCGGGGTTAAGCCACTACGAGCAGTACTTC. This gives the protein CASSLVVAGLSHYEQYF.

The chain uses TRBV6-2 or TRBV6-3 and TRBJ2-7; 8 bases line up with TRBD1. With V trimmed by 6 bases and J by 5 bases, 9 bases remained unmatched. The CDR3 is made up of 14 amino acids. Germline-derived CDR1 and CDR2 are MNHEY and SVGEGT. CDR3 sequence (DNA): TGTGCCAGCAGCAATTGGGGACAGGCCCACGAGCAGTACTTC. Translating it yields CASSNWGQAHEQYF.

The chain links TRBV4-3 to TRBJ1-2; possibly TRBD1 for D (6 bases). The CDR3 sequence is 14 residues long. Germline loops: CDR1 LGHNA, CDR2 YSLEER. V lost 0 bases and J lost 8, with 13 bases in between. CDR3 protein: CASSQDGGAPGYTF. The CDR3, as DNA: TGCGCCAGCAGCCAAGATGGGGGGGCGCCCGGCTACACCTTC.

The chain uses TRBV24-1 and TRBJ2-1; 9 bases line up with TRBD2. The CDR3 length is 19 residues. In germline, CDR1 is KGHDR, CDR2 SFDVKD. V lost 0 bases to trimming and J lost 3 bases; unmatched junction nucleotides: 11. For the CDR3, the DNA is TGTGCCACCAGTGATTTGCCCGCACATTCTAGCGGGAACTACAATGAGCAGTTCTTC. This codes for CATSDLPAHSSGNYNEQFF.

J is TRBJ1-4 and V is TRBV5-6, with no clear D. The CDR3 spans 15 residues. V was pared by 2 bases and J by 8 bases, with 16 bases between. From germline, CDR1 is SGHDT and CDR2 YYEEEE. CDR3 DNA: TGTGCCAGCAGCTTACGTCGACATGTTAAAGAAAAACTGTTTTTT. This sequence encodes CASSLRRHVKEKLFF.

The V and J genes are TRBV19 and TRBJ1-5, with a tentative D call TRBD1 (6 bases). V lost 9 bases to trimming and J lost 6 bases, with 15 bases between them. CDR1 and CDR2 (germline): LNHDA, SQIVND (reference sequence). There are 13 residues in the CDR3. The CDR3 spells CASAQGDRQPQHF. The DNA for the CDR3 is TGTGCCAGCGCACAGGGAGATCGTCAGCCCCAGCATTTT.

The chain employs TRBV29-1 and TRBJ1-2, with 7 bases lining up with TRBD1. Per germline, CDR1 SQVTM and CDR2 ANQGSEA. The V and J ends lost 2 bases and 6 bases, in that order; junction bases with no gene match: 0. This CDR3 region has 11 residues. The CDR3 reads CSVEQGDGYTF. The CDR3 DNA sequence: TGCAGCGTTGAACAGGGGGATGGCTACACCTTC. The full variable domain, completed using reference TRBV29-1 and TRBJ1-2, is SAVISQKPSRDICQRGTSLTIQCQVDSQVTMMFWYRQQPGQSLTLIATANQGSEATYESGFVIDKFPISRPNLTFSTLTVSNMSPEDSSIYLCSVEQGDGYTFGSGTRLTVV.

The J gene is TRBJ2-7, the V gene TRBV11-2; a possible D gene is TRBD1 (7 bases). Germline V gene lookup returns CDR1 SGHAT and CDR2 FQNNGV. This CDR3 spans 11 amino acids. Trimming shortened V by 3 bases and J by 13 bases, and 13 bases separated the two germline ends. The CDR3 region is CASSFTGDSYF. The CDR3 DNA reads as TGTGCCAGCAGCTTTACAGGGGACTCATACTTC.

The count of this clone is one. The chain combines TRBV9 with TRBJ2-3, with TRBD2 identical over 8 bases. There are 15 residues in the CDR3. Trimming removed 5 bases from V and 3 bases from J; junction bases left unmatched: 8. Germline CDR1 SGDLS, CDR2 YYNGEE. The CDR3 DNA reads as TGTGCCAGCAGAGCTAGCGGGTCACTTACAGATACGCAGTATTTT. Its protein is CASRASGSLTDTQYF.

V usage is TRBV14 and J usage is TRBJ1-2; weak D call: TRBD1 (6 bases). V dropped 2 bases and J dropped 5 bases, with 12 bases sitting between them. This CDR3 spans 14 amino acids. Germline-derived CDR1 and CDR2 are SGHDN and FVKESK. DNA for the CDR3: TGTGCCAGCAGCCAACAGGACAGCGCTTATGGCTACACCTTC. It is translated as CASSQQDSAYGYTF.

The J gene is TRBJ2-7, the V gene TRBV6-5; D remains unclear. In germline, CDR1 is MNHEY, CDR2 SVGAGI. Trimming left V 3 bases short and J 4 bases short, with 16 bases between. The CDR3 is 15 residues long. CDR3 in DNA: TGTGCCAGCAGTTATGCACTCTCCTCGGAGTACGAGCAGTACTTC. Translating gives CASSYALSSEYEQYF.

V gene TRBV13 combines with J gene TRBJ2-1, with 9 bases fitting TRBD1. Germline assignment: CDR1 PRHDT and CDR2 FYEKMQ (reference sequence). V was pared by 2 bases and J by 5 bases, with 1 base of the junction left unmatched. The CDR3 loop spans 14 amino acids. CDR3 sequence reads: CASSLRDRDNEQFF. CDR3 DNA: TGTGCCAGCAGCTTACGGGACAGGGACAATGAGCAGTTCTTC.